This passage covers 9 T cell receptor beta chains from one sample sequenced in a study of blood T cell repertoires in COVID-19. Sequenced by immunoSEQ multiplex PCR; TCRdb stores in-frame clones only, minus some. The sample holds under 300,000 clones; approximately 88% are singletons and the top ten take approximately 2%. The sequencing sample was made of peripheral blood. These receptor sequences come from a man aged 45-60 years with acute or convalescent COVID-19.

This clone was seen a handful of times. The V gene is TRBV3-1 (or the pseudogene TRBV3-2), the J gene TRBJ2-3, with D perhaps matching TRBD2 (6 bases). Germline loops: CDR1 LGHDT, CDR2 YNNKEL (reference sequence). This CDR3 is 15 amino acids long. The ends were cut back, 4 bases at V and 4 bases at J, with 15 bases in the middle. CDR3 in DNA: TGTGCCAGCAGCCGTGGGACTCTTACCTCAGATACGCAGTATTTT. It is translated as CASSRGTLTSDTQYF.

The V call is TRBV7-9, the J call TRBJ2-2, with TRBD2 as a possible D gene (6 bases). The CDR3 is 15 amino acids. V was trimmed by 6 bases and J by 2 bases, leaving 13 bases between them. Germline V gene lookup returns CDR1 SEHNR and CDR2 FQNEAQ (reference sequence). CDR3 DNA: TGTGCCAGCAGACCTCGGGGGATTAACACCGGGGAGCTGTTTTTT. This codes for CASRPRGINTGELFF.

The CDR3 loop is CASSPRLGRGDSGANVLTF. The DNA of the CDR3 is TGTGCCAGCAGCCCCCGTCTAGGCAGGGGCGACTCTGGGGCCAACGTCCTGACTTTC. The chain uses TRBV5-5 and TRBJ2-6; a possible D gene is TRBD1 (6 bases). The ends were cut back, 4 bases at V and 0 bases at J, with 20 bases in the middle. The CDR3 is made up of 19 amino acids. Germline V gene lookup returns CDR1 SGHKS and CDR2 YYEKEE (reference sequence). Looking up the rest from reference TRBV5-5 and TRBJ2-6 gives the full variable domain: DAGVTQSPTHLIKTRGQQVTLRCSPISGHKSVSWYQQVLGQGPQFIFQYYEKEERGRGNFPDRFSARQFPNYSSELNVNALLLGDSALYLCASSPRLGRGDSGANVLTFGAGSRLTVL.

V and J are TRBV6-5 and TRBJ1-2; a weak D match, TRBD1 (6 bases). This CDR3 is 15 amino acids long. V lost 2 bases, J lost 6 bases, and 16 bases lay in between. CDR1 is MNHEY and CDR2 is SVGAGI in the germline V gene. The DNA of the CDR3 is TGTGCCAGCAGTTACAGCACAGGGTCTCTTAATGGCTACACCTTC. This gives the protein CASSYSTGSLNGYTF.

V and J are TRBV4-2 and TRBJ2-7; a weak D match, TRBD2 (6 bases). The CDR3 loop spans 15 amino acids. Trimming left V 0 bases short and J 6 bases short, with 15 bases between. Per germline, CDR1 LGHNA and CDR2 YNFKEQ. CDR3 nucleotide sequence: TGTGCCAGCAGCCAAGATCCGGGAAGGAGGGGCGAGCAGTACTTC. It specifies CASSQDPGRRGEQYF.

The rearrangement uses TRBV19 and TRBJ2-7, with 7 bases that match TRBD1. V lost 8 bases, J lost 2 bases, and 6 bases stayed unmatched. The germline V gene encodes CDR1 LNHDA and CDR2 SQIVND (reference sequence). The CDR3 spans 13 residues. This CDR3 is CASSGTAAYEQYF. CDR3 nucleotides: TGTGCCAGTTCCGGGACAGCTGCCTACGAGCAGTACTTC.

The rearrangement links TRBV4-1 to TRBJ1-4; D not certain. Germline V gene sequence: CDR1 MGHRA, CDR2 YSYEKL. The V end lost 4 bases, the J end lost 5 bases, and 8 bases lay between the germline ends. The CDR3 is 13 residues long. The CDR3 nucleotides are TGCGCCAGCAGCCCGGCGGTAAATGAAAAACTGTTTTTT. Translating gives CASSPAVNEKLFF.

Turning to this clone: This specimen includes other DNA sequences encoding the same CDR3. The chain combines TRBV5-4 with TRBJ1-1; D is perhaps TRBD1 (5 bases). V shed 1 base and J shed 1 base, with 5 bases lying between them. Germline CDR1 SGHNT, CDR2 YYREEE (reference sequence). The CDR3 has 13 residues. The CDR3: CASSLTGNTEAFF. CDR3 sequence (DNA): TGTGCCAGCAGCTTGACAGGGAACACTGAAGCTTTCTTT.

The genes are TRBV18 and TRBJ2-2, with D possibly matching TRBD2 (6 bases). Per the germline V gene, CDR1 is KGHSH and CDR2 is LQKENI. Trimming removed 4 bases from V and 6 bases from J, with 12 bases in between. The CDR3 runs 14 residues. Here the CDR3 reads CASSLGRSSGELFF. In DNA form, the CDR3 reads TGTGCCAGCTCACTGGGGAGGTCCTCCGGGGAGCTGTTTTTT.